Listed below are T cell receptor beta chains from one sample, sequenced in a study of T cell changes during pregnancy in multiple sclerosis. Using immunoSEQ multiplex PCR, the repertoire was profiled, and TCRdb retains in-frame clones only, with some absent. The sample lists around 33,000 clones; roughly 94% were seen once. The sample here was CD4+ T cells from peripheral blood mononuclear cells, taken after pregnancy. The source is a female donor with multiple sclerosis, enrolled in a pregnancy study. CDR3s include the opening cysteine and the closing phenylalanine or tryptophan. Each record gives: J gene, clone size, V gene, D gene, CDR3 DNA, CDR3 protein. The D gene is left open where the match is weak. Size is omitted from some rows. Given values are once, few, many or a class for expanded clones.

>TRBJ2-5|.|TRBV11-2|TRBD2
TGTGCCAGCAGCTTAAACACTCCGCGACTAGCCGGGACCCAGTACTTC
CASSLNTPRLAGTQYF
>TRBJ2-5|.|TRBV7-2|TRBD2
TGTGCCAGCAGCCAAGGGACTAGCGGGGGGTCCCGGACCCAGTACTTC
CASSQGTSGGSRTQYF
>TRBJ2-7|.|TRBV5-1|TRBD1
TGCGCCAGCAGCACAGGGACAGGGGGCTCCTACGAGCAGTACTTC
CASSTGTGGSYEQYF
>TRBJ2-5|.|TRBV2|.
TGTGCCAGCAGTGAAGAGGCAGGGACCCAGTACTTC
CASSEEAGTQYF
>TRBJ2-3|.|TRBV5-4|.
TGTGCCAGCAGCTCCGGCCTAGGAAGCACAGATACGCAGTATTTT
CASSSGLGSTDTQYF
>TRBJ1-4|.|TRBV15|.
TGTGCCACCAGCAGATCTCCGGATGAAAAACTGTTTTTT
CATSRSPDEKLFF
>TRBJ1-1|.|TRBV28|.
TGTGCCAGCAGTATGGGTCGCTTGGGGGGGGGCACTGAAGCTTTCTTT
CASSMGRLGGGTEAFF
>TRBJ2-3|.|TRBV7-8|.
TGTGCCAGCAGCTTCGGAGTGGGAGATACGCAGTATTTT
CASSFGVGDTQYF
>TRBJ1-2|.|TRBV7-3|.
TGTGCCAGCAGCTTACAGGGAAGCTATGGCTACACCTTC
CASSLQGSYGYTF
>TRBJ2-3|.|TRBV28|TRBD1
TGTGCCAGCAGTTCGAGGACAGGGGGCGTAGATACGCAGTATTTT
CASSSRTGGVDTQYF
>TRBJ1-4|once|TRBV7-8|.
TGTGCCAGCAGCTTTGGGCAGATGGGTGAAAAACTGTTTTTT
CASSFGQMGEKLFF
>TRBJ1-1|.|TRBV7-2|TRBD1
TGTGCCAGCAGCTTAGAGCCCCGGGACAGGGTCTCTGAAGCTTTCTTT
CASSLEPRDRVSEAFF
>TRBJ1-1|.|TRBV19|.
TGTGCCAGTAGTAAGATACAGGTAACGAACACTGAAGCTTTCTTT
CASSKIQVTNTEAFF
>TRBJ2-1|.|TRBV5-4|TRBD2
TGTGCCAGCAGCCCACTGAGGACTAGCGGGATAGGTGAGCAGTTCTTC
CASSPLRTSGIGEQFF
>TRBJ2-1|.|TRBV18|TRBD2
TGTGCCAGCTCACCACCTCTTTCGGGAGGGTCCCACAATGAGCAGTTCTTC
CASSPPLSGGSHNEQFF
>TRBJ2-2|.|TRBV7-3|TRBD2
TGTGCCAGCAGCTTAACTAGCGGGGGGGCCTTGACCGGGGAGCTGTTTTTT
CASSLTSGGALTGELFF